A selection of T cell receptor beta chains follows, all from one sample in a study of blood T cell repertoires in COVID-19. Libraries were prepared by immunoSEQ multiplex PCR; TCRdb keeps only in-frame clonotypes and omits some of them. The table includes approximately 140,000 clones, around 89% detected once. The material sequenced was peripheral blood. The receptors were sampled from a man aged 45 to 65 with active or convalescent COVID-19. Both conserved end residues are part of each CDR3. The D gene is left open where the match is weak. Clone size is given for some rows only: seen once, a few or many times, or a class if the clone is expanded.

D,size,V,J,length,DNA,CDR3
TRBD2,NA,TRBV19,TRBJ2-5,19,TGTGCCAGTACCACTGGGGTGCTGGGGGATGCGGGGGAGACAGAGACCCAGTACTTC,CASTTGVLGDAGETETQYF
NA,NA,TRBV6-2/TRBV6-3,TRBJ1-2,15,TGTGCCAGCAGTTACCGACTCGGGGGGAACTATGGCTACACCTTC,CASSYRLGGNYGYTF
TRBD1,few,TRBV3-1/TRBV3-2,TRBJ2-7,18,TGTGCCAGCAGCCGCCGGGACAGGGGGTCGACCCACCGATACGAGCAGTACTTC,CASSRRDRGSTHRYEQYF
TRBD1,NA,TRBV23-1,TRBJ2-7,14,TGCGCCAGCAGTCAGTCGGACAGGGAGTACGAGCAGTACTTC,CASSQSDREYEQYF
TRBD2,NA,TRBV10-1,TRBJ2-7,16,TGCGCCAGCAGTGAGCGGTGGACTAGCGGCTTGGAGGAGCAGTACTTC,CASSERWTSGLEEQYF
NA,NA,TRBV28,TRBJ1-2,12,TGTGCCAGCAGTTTGGCCCGGGGAAACTACACCTTC,CASSLARGNYTF
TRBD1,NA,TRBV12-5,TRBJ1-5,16,TGTGCTAGTGGTTTGACACAGGGGGTGGGCAATCAGCCCCAGCATTTT,CASGLTQGVGNQPQHF
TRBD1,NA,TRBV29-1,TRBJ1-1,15,TGCAGCGTTGGCGGACAGGGGGGACTCAACACTGAAGCTTTCTTT,CSVGGQGGLNTEAFF
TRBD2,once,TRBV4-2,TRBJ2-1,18,TGTGCCAGCAGCCAAGAGTCTGGGACACTAGCGGGAGCGAATGAGCAGTTCTTC,CASSQESGTLAGANEQFF
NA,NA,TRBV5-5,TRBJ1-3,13,TGTGCCAGCAGCTTCCGGGGTGGGAACACCATATATTTT,CASSFRGGNTIYF
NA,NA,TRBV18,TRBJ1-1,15,TGTGCCAGCTCACCTAACGGGGAGGTGAACACTGAAGCTTTCTTT,CASSPNGEVNTEAFF
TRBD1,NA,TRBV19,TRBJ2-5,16,TGTGCCAGTAGTGGGCCCAAGACAGGGGGCGGCGAGACCCAGTACTTC,CASSGPKTGGGETQYF
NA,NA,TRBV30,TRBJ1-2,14,TGTGCCTGGAGTGCAAACAGGGTAGGGTATGGCTACACCTTC,CAWSANRVGYGYTF
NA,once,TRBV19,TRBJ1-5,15,TGTGCCAGTAGCGCCAACAGGGATAGCAATCAGCCCCAGCATTTT,CASSANRDSNQPQHF
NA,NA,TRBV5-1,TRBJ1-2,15,TGCGCCAGCAGCTTGACCAGGCAAGCTAACTATGGCTACACCTTC,CASSLTRQANYGYTF
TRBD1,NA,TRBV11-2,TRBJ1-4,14,TGTGCCAGCAGCTTCGGACAGGGCGGGGAAAAACTGTTTTTT,CASSFGQGGEKLFF
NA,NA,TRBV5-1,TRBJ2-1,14,TGCGCCAGCAGCTTGGGGCAGGGGATCAATGAGCAGTTCTTC,CASSLGQGINEQFF
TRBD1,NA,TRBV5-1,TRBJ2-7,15,TGCGCCAGCAGCTTGGAGGACAGGGTTTATGGGGAGCAGTACTTC,CASSLEDRVYGEQYF
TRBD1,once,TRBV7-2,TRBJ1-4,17,TGTGCCAGCAGCTACACCGGGACAGGGGGTCGAGGTGAAAAACTGTTTTTT,CASSYTGTGGRGEKLFF
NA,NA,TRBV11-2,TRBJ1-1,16,TGTGCCAGCAGCTTAGTGGGGGGGTATGCGAACACTGAAGCTTTCTTT,CASSLVGGYANTEAFF
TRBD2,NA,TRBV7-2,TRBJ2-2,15,TGTGCCAGCAGCCCGGGGAGGGGTTTCACCGGGGAGCTGTTTTTT,CASSPGRGFTGELFF
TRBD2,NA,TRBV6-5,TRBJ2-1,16,TGTGCCAGCAGTTTAACACTAGCGGGGGGTTCCAATGAGCAGTTCTTC,CASSLTLAGGSNEQFF
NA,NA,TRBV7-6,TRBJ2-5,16,TGTGCCAGCAGCTCGTCAGCCGCGGGGAGGTTGGAGACCCAGTACTTC,CASSSSAAGRLETQYF
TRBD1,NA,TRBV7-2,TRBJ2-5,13,TGTGCCAGCAGCTTGGACAGGCAAGAGACCCAGTACTTC,CASSLDRQETQYF
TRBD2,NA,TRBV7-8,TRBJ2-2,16,TGTGCCAGCACCCTAATGGGTGGGGGGGACACCGGGGAGCTGTTTTTT,CASTLMGGGDTGELFF
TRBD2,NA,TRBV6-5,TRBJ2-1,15,TGTGCCAGCAGTTACGTAGCGGGGATTTACAATGAGCAGTTCTTC,CASSYVAGIYNEQFF
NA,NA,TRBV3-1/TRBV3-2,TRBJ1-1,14,TGTGCCAGCAGACACCGACACACGAACACTGAAGCTTTCTTT,CASRHRHTNTEAFF
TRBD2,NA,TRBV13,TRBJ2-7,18,TGTGCCAGCAGCAGAGCGGGGACTAGTAACCCTTTTGGCTACGAGCAGTACTTC,CASSRAGTSNPFGYEQYF
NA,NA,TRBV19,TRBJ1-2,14,TGTGCCAGTAGTACCAGCCAGGGGATCTATGGCTACACCTTC,CASSTSQGIYGYTF
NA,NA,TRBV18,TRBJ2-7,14,TGTGCCAGCTCAAAGGGGAAACAGGGTGACGAGCAGTACTTC,CASSKGKQGDEQYF
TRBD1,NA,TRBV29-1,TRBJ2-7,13,TGCAGCGCCCGACGGACAGGGACCTACGAGCAGTACTTC,CSARRTGTYEQYF
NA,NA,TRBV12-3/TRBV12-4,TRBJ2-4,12,TGTGCCAGCAGTTTCGGTGAAAACATTCAGTACTTC,CASSFGENIQYF
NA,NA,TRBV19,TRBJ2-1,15,TGTGCCAGTAGTATTGTCCCAGGGGGGAACAATGAGCAGTTCTTC,CASSIVPGGNNEQFF
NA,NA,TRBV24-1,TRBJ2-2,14,TGTGCCACCAGTGATTCAGGGAACGCCGGGGAGCTGTTTTTT,CATSDSGNAGELFF
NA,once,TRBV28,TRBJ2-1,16,TGTGCCAGCAAAACCCCCCATAGGACAGCCTACAATGAGCAGTTCTTC,CASKTPHRTAYNEQFF
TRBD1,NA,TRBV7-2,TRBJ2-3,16,TGTGCCAGCAGCTTAATTATCGCTACAGGGGGTAATACGCAGTATTTT,CASSLIIATGGNTQYF
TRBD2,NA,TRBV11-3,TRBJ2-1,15,TGTGCCAGCAGCCGTAGCGGGAGTGTCTTGAATGAGCAGTTCTTC,CASSRSGSVLNEQFF
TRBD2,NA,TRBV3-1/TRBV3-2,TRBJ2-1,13,TGTGCCAGCAACAGTGGGGGGGTCAATGAGCAGTTCTTC,CASNSGGVNEQFF
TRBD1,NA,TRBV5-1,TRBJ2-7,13,TGCGCCAGCAGCCTAAGGACAGGGAAGGAGCAGTACTTC,CASSLRTGKEQYF
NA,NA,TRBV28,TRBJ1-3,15,TGTGCCAGTAAAGGCCCGGAGAGCTCTGGAAACACCATATATTTT,CASKGPESSGNTIYF